This T cell receptor (beta chain) was sequenced for a study of PD-1 blockade in classical Hodgkin lymphoma. Some clones are missing from TCRdb's copy, which holds only in-frame ones; the method was immunoSEQ multiplex PCR. The data hold about 2,000 clones, with around four fifths observed a single time. This CDR3 spans 21 amino acids. Trimming took 1 base from V and 4 from J, leaving 29 bases between them. The germline V gene has CDR1 SGHDN and CDR2 FVKESK. The sample's time point: cycle 4 day 1 (C4D1), after six to seven weeks of nivolumab. With no exception, relapse followed autologous stem cell transplantation in all patients, and brentuximab vedotin exposure varied. Magnetic negative selection purified CD4+ T cells from thawed PBMCs.

Specimen: CD4+ T cells from blood, collected before the fourth cycle of nivolumab. The sequence was obtained from a human donor with classical Hodgkin lymphoma. The rearrangement links TRBV14 to TRBJ2-1; no definite D call. Here the CDR3 reads CASSQGSRFRPIGPKYNEQFF. In DNA, the CDR3 is TGTGCCAGCAGCCAAGGATCTCGGTTCCGTCCAATCGGACCGAAGTACAATGAGCAGTTCTTC.